The 9 T cell receptor beta chains below were found in one sample sequenced in a study of cytomegalovirus exposure and HLA in healthy donors. Libraries were prepared by immunoSEQ multiplex PCR; TCRdb keeps only in-frame clonotypes and omits some of them. The sample includes about 110,000 clones, approximately 89% of them seen just once. Sequencing was carried out using PBMCs. The receptors come from a woman between 18 and 29 years old in good health and CMV-seronegative.

The rearrangement joins TRBV7-3 to TRBJ1-4; 10 positions agree with TRBD1. The CDR3 extends over 14 amino acids. CDR1 is SGHTA, CDR2 FQGTGA, per germline. J gave up 8 bases and V 2 bases, and 2 bases lay outside the gene matches. The DNA of the CDR3 is TGTGCCAGCAGCTTAGACAGGGGGCACGAAAAACTGTTTTTT. Its translation: CASSLDRGHEKLFF.

This rearrangement joins TRBV4-1 to TRBJ2-1; 13 bases agree with TRBD2. The J segment lost 9 bases and the V segment lost 0 bases, leaving 8 bases of the junction unmatched. CDR1 is MGHRA and CDR2 is YSYEKL in the germline V gene. This CDR3 contains 17 residues. CDR3 bases: TGCGCCAGCAGCCAAGAATCAGGGACTAGCGGGGTTATTGAGCAGTTCTTC. Amino acid sequence: CASSQESGTSGVIEQFF.

The V call is TRBV28, the J call TRBJ1-5; TRBD1 might be the D (6 bases). The V and J ends lost 10 bases and 0 bases respectively, with 19 bases between them. This CDR3 spans 16 amino acids. Germline V gives CDR1 MDHEN, CDR2 SYDVKM. DNA of the CDR3: TGTGCCACTACAGGGCCAGGTACTTATAGCAATCAGCCCCAGCATTTT. Its protein product is CATTGPGTYSNQPQHF.

The chain combines TRBV6-4 with TRBJ2-1; possibly TRBD1 for D (6 bases). The V end lost 0 bases, the J end lost 11 bases, and 11 bases lay between the germline ends. The length of the CDR3 is 13 residues. Per the germline V gene, CDR1 is MRHNA and CDR2 is SNTAGT. The CDR3 DNA sequence: TGTGCCAGCAGTGACTCCTCGACAGGCCAGCAGTTCTTC. Translation: CASSDSSTGQQFF.

In its sample, this clone was seen once. The chain joins TRBV4-3 to TRBJ2-7; a possible D gene is TRBD1 (6 bases). CDR1 and CDR2 (germline): LGHNA, YSLEER. The germline V and J ends were trimmed by 0 bases and 3 bases, with 12 bases remaining between them. This CDR3 has 15 amino acids. CDR3 amino acids: CASSQDGQGSYEQYF. CDR3 coding DNA: TGCGCCAGCAGCCAAGACGGGCAGGGGAGCTACGAGCAGTACTTC.

In this sample, this clone turned up a few times. The rearrangement uses TRBV28 and TRBJ1-2; 7 bases are a match to TRBD1. Per the germline V gene, CDR1 is MDHEN and CDR2 is SYDVKM. Germline trimming cut 6 bases from V and 4 bases from J; bases unmatched to any gene: 14. The CDR3 spans 16 residues. The CDR3 loop is CASSYRTGLYSYGYTF. DNA of the CDR3: TGTGCCAGCAGCTACAGGACAGGACTCTACTCCTATGGCTACACCTTC.

The V and J genes are TRBV28 and TRBJ1-5, with 7 bases matching TRBD1. The CDR3 totals 17 residues. V lost 8 bases and J lost 3; bases outside the gene matches: 16. Germline CDR1 and CDR2: MDHEN and SYDVKM. The CDR3 DNA reads as TGTGCCAGCGAGCAGGTCTATTGGGGACAGAACAATCAGCCCCAGCATTTT. Encoded protein: CASEQVYWGQNNQPQHF.

The V gene is TRBV5-1, the J gene TRBJ2-2, with 11 bases identical to TRBD2. The germline gives CDR1 SGHRS, CDR2 YFSETQ. V shed 4 bases, J shed 6 bases, and the junction held 8 bases outside the gene matches. The CDR3 length is 16 residues. The chain's CDR3 is CASSISGGAEPGELFF. In DNA form, the CDR3 reads TGCGCCAGCAGCATTAGCGGGGGGGCAGAACCCGGGGAGCTGTTTTTT.

The chain uses TRBV5-1 and TRBJ2-2, with 10 bases aligning to TRBD2. Germline V gene sequence: CDR1 SGHRS, CDR2 YFSETQ. The CDR3 totals 16 residues. The V segment lost 0 bases and the J segment 5 bases; nucleotides outside the gene matches: 4. CDR3 DNA sequence: TGCGCCAGCAGCTTGGATCCGGGACTAGCGACCGGGGAGCTGTTTTTT. Translated, it gives CASSLDPGLATGELFF.